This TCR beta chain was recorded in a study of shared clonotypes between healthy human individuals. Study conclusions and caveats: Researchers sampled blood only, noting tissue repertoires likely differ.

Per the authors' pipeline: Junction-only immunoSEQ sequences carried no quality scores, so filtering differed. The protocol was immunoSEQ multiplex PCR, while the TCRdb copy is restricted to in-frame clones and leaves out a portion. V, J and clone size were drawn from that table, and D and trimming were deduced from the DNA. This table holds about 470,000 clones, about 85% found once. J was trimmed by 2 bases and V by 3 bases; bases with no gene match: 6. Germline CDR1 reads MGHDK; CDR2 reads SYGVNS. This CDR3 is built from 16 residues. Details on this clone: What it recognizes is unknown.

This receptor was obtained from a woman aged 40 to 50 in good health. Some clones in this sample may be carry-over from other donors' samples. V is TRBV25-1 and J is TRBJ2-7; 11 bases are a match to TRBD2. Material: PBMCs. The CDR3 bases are TGTGCCAGCAGTGACACCTCTAGCGGGAGGACCTACGAGCAGTACTTC. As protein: CASSDTSSGRTYEQYF.